This T cell receptor (beta chain) was obtained from a study of shared clonotypes between healthy human individuals. Study at large: Ranging from 18 to 49 in age, donors were a couple of women and a few men.

Caucasian adults living in Nashville, Tennessee, provided all samples. From germline, CDR1 is SGDLS and CDR2 YYNGEE. The CDR3 totals 14 residues. V lost 4 bases, J lost 4 bases, and 6 bases stayed unmatched. Notes on this clone: The antigen is not known. Other DNA sequences in the sample encode the same CDR3.

General study findings and limits: An effect of sequencing depth on clonotype sharing among donors was expected.

The method was immunoSEQ multiplex PCR; TCRdb's version includes in-frame clones alone and lacks a portion of them. The sample includes approximately 980,000 clones, around three quarters seen only once; the top ten take over 1.3%. The chain joins TRBV9 to TRBJ2-5, with 8 bases aligning to TRBD1. The TCR sequence derives from a man between 18 and 29 years old in good health. The sample was memory CD4+ T cells sorted from blood. Documented subset: CD45RA-negative fraction. CDR3 protein: CASSPRTGTETQYF. The CDR3, as DNA: TGTGCCAGCAGCCCAAGGACAGGGACAGAGACCCAGTACTTC.